This T cell receptor beta chain was identified during a study of T cells in Graves' hyperthyroidism and ophthalmopathy. On the study more broadly: Blood from the periphery was taken at initial diagnosis, before any treatment.

This clonotype was found many times. From RNA transcripts, TCR beta CDR3 regions were amplified. Researchers ran a first-round RT-PCR on the TCR CDR3 using the HTBI primer set. TCRdb itself ran the multiplex PCR reads through MiXCR, one entry per CDR3 protein. The sample lists fewer than 650,000 distinct CDR3 sequences, roughly 14% occurring once. The CDR3 covers 15 residues. V dropped 4 bases and J dropped 2 bases, with 14 bases sitting between them. The germline gives CDR1 MDHEN, CDR2 SYDVKM. The chain uses TRBV28 and TRBJ2-5; possibly TRBD1 for D (5 bases). This TCR was sampled from a woman in her forties with Graves' ophthalmopathy. Material for sequencing was blood. The CDR3 here is CASSSLGHGQETQYF. CDR3 nucleotides: TGTGCCAGCAGTTCCCTAGGACATGGACAAGAGACCCAGTACTTC. Full variable domain (remainder filled in from reference TRBV28 and TRBJ2-5): DVKVTQSSRYLVKRTGEKVFLECVQDMDHENMFWYRQDPGLGLRLIYFSYDVKMKEKGDIPEGYSVSREKKERFSLILESASTNQTSMYLCASSSLGHGQETQYFGPGTRLLVL.